This TCR beta chain derives from a study of Ad26.COV2.S vaccination and SARS-CoV-2 variants (dated by TCRdb to 2020 to 2023). Background for the entire study: Donors in the vaccine arm were drawn from COV1001, a phase I-IIa trial of Ad26.COV2.S in healthy adults that was multicentre, randomized, double-blind and placebo-controlled. Ad26.COV2.S was administered intramuscularly at 5 x 10^10 or 1 x 10^11 viral particles, either as a single shot or as two shots given 56 days apart. TCRbeta repertoire sequencing was used to assess the specificity and breadth of SARS-CoV-2-reactive T cell receptors after Ad26.COV2.S vaccination. The TCR-sequenced set comprised around 30 samples: approximately 19 Ad26.COV2.S vaccine recipients, 5 placebo recipients and 8 SARS-CoV-2 convalescent individuals. Participants in the trial were split at random into five groups of five each, receiving low-dose or high-dose Ad26.COV2.S once or twice, or else placebo on both occasions. Investigators did not know the trial group allocation while performing experiments and assessing outcomes. Overall study outcomes, separate from this receptor: The study was not powered for comparison of responses between vaccine doses or regimens. Vaccine and placebo recipients had comparable non-spike TCR breadth, which fits with the vaccine containing only spike. Ad26.COV2.S recipients had higher spike-specific TCR breadth than placebo recipients (P = 0.0014). After vaccination, spike-specific CD8+ and CD4+ T cell responses were reported to show substantial breadth. The authors noted that total T cell responses may have been underestimated by the TCR breadth and depth analyses.

The germline V gene provides CDR1 MNHEY and CDR2 SVGAGI. V and J are truncated by 8 bases and 0 bases respectively, leaving an intervening sequence of 9 bases. From its cysteine to its phenylalanine, the CDR3 spans 13 amino acids. Only CDR3 DNA is held: 39 bases, read in frame from base 1. The meaning of the sample's treatment or condition label: 15 to 20 received Ad26.COV2.S at low or high dose, single or two shots; roughly five received placebo; per-sample allocation not given. Repertoires of vaccine and placebo recipients were sequenced from samples taken on day 63 after the first injection. Cohort 1b enrolled about two dozen adults aged 18-55 years at a single site in Boston, USA, between 29 July and 7 August 2020. Ad26.COV2.S consisted of a replication-incompetent adenovirus type 26 vector by which a prefusion-stabilized SARS-CoV-2 spike protein from the original Wuhan strain was expressed.

On this clone: Its antigen is currently not known. No much larger clonotype is one base removed from it; base qualities were not supplied.

The immunoSEQ Assay was used to sequence TCRbeta CDR3 regions. After extraction, genomic DNA underwent amplification by bias-controlled multiplex PCR, followed by high-throughput sequencing. The authors' analysis ran thus. Collapsing and filtering of sequences were performed to quantify the absolute abundance of each unique TCRbeta CDR3 region. T cell fraction was estimated by normalizing TCRbeta template counts to usable DNA, which was measured by amplifying reference genes present in all nucleated cells. Repertoire TCRs were annotated as SARS-CoV-2-specific by exact matching of V gene, CDR3 amino acid sequence and J gene to a known reactive TCR set. The reference SARS-CoV-2 TCR set was derived from MIRA and filtered for enrichment in COVID-19-positive ImmuneCODE repertoires, a step that removed public or cross-reactive TCRs. Using the MIRA antigens, annotated TCRs were further analysed by specific ORF or by position within an ORF. Breadth was defined as the number of annotated unique rearrangements divided by the total number of unique productive rearrangements, and depth was defined as the summed frequency of the annotated unique rearrangements. Two-sided Wilcoxon rank-sum tests were applied when comparing TCR breadth between groups. Entries here come from immuneACCESS through TCRdb and include only in-frame sequences with V and J called. Some clones fail to appear in such tables; in the studies checked, an unresolved V gene covers under half of the shortfall, and the cause of the remainder is unknown. V and J calls plus clone size are reproduced from that table; the DNA served to infer D and trimming. In all, the sample holds some 520,000 clones, and 87% of those were seen once. Roughly 13% of the sample belongs to the ten largest clones.

Sequenced material: peripheral blood, taken in a trial of Ad26.COV2.S vaccine versus placebo. The chain employs TRBV6-5 and TRBJ2-3; the D gene remains uncertain. This sequence was found in a person between 18 and 65 years old who received the Ad26.COV2.S COVID-19 vaccine or a placebo. The DNA sequence follows: TGTGCCAGCGGCGGCAGCAGCACAGATACGCAGTATTTT. This is translated as CASGGSSTDTQYF.